The rows below give T cell receptor beta chains drawn from one sample of a study of blood T cell repertoires in COVID-19. The data were produced by immunoSEQ multiplex PCR, yet TCRdb's version contains in-frame clones alone and is incomplete. The sample contains roughly 140,000 clones, 88% of which appear only once. The sequenced sample consisted of peripheral blood. The receptor source for this set is a man aged 50-60 years with active or convalescent COVID-19. The CDR3 runs from the conserved cysteine through the conserved F or W. The order of the fields is CDR3 DNA, CDR3 protein, D gene, J gene, V gene, clone size. A D gene is named only where the DNA matches it firmly. Not all rows give a size; the values are once, few, many and, for expanded clones, a class.

CDR3 DNA: TGTGCCAGCAGACCCGGGACAGAGAAGGGGACAGATACGCAGTATTTT
CDR3 protein: CASRPGTEKGTDTQYF
D gene: TRBD1
J gene: TRBJ2-3
V gene: TRBV7-2
clone size: once

CDR3 DNA: TGTGCCAGCGGCGACAGGGGCGAGCAGTACTTC
CDR3 protein: CASGDRGEQYF
D gene: TRBD1
J gene: TRBJ2-7
V gene: TRBV7-6
clone size: -

CDR3 DNA: TGTGCCTGGAACAGGGGGCACGTCGGGGAGCTGTTTTTT
CDR3 protein: CAWNRGHVGELFF
D gene: TRBD1
J gene: TRBJ2-2
V gene: TRBV30
clone size: few

CDR3 DNA: TGTGCCAGTAGTACGACGACTCATTTAAGCTCTGGAAACACCATATATTTT
CDR3 protein: CASSTTTHLSSGNTIYF
D gene: -
J gene: TRBJ1-3
V gene: TRBV19
clone size: -

CDR3 DNA: TGCGCCAGCAGCATCGACAGGGCGTCCGGGGAGCTGTTTTTT
CDR3 protein: CASSIDRASGELFF
D gene: TRBD1
J gene: TRBJ2-2
V gene: TRBV5-1
clone size: -

CDR3 DNA: TGTGCCAGCAGCGTATCTGGGACAGGGACAGATACGCAGTATTTT
CDR3 protein: CASSVSGTGTDTQYF
D gene: TRBD1
J gene: TRBJ2-3
V gene: TRBV9
clone size: -

CDR3 DNA: TGTGCCAGCAGCTTGACGGGAACCAAAAACATTCAGTACTTC
CDR3 protein: CASSLTGTKNIQYF
D gene: -
J gene: TRBJ2-4
V gene: TRBV5-4
clone size: -

CDR3 DNA: TGTGCCAGCAGCTCTACAGGGGGCACAGATACGCAGTATTTT
CDR3 protein: CASSSTGGTDTQYF
D gene: TRBD1
J gene: TRBJ2-3
V gene: TRBV11-3
clone size: -

CDR3 DNA: TGTGCCAGCAGCCAAGGGCAGTTTTCTTTCTACGAGCAGTACTTC
CDR3 protein: CASSQGQFSFYEQYF
D gene: -
J gene: TRBJ2-7
V gene: TRBV14
clone size: -

CDR3 DNA: TGTGCCAGCAGCCTATTAGCGGGTGGGAGCTACGAGCAGTACTTC
CDR3 protein: CASSLLAGGSYEQYF
D gene: TRBD2
J gene: TRBJ2-7
V gene: TRBV5-6
clone size: -

CDR3 DNA: TGTGCCACCTCTGAAGGGGCCCAAGAGACCCAGTACTTC
CDR3 protein: CATSEGAQETQYF
D gene: -
J gene: TRBJ2-5
V gene: TRBV24-1
clone size: -

CDR3 DNA: TGTGCCAGCAGCCCGGGACTAGAGGCAGATACGCAGTATTTT
CDR3 protein: CASSPGLEADTQYF
D gene: TRBD2
J gene: TRBJ2-3
V gene: TRBV6-2/TRBV6-3
clone size: -

CDR3 DNA: TGTGCCACCATGGCGGAGGGCCCCCCCAATGAGCAGTTCTTC
CDR3 protein: CATMAEGPPNEQFF
D gene: -
J gene: TRBJ2-1
V gene: TRBV24-1
clone size: -

CDR3 DNA: TGTGCCAGCAGCTTCTCTCCGGGTGGAAACTATGGCTACACCTTC
CDR3 protein: CASSFSPGGNYGYTF
D gene: -
J gene: TRBJ1-2
V gene: TRBV7-2
clone size: -

CDR3 DNA: TGTGCCAGCAGCACAACCCCTTCTGGGGCCAACGTCCTGACTTTC
CDR3 protein: CASSTTPSGANVLTF
D gene: -
J gene: TRBJ2-6
V gene: TRBV3-1/TRBV3-2
clone size: -

CDR3 DNA: TGTGCCACCAGCAGAGATACAGGGTCCTTGGCCTACGAGCAGTACTTC
CDR3 protein: CATSRDTGSLAYEQYF
D gene: -
J gene: TRBJ2-7
V gene: TRBV15
clone size: -

CDR3 DNA: TGTGCCAGCGCGGACAGTCCTAATGAAAAACTGTTTTTT
CDR3 protein: CASADSPNEKLFF
D gene: -
J gene: TRBJ1-4
V gene: TRBV18
clone size: once

CDR3 DNA: TGTGCCAGCAGCGCCAACACGGGGGCTAATGAAAAACTGTTTTTT
CDR3 protein: CASSANTGANEKLFF
D gene: -
J gene: TRBJ1-4
V gene: TRBV9
clone size: -

CDR3 DNA: TGCGCCAGCAGTCAAAACAGGGTCCGACAGCCCCAGCATTTT
CDR3 protein: CASSQNRVRQPQHF
D gene: -
J gene: TRBJ1-5
V gene: TRBV23-1
clone size: -

CDR3 DNA: TGTGCCAGCAGCGTCTTAGCCGCCTCTGGAAACACCATATATTTT
CDR3 protein: CASSVLAASGNTIYF
D gene: -
J gene: TRBJ1-3
V gene: TRBV9
clone size: -

CDR3 DNA: TGTGCCAGCAGCTCCCTAAGGGGAGATACGCAGTATTTT
CDR3 protein: CASSSLRGDTQYF
D gene: -
J gene: TRBJ2-3
V gene: TRBV28
clone size: -

CDR3 DNA: TGTGCCAGCAGAACCTACAGGGGGACAGATACGCAGTATTTT
CDR3 protein: CASRTYRGTDTQYF
D gene: TRBD1
J gene: TRBJ2-3
V gene: TRBV28
clone size: -

CDR3 DNA: TGTGCCACCGGCCGGGACAGAAGCACAGATACGCAGTATTTT
CDR3 protein: CATGRDRSTDTQYF
D gene: TRBD1
J gene: TRBJ2-3
V gene: TRBV15
clone size: -

CDR3 DNA: TGTGCCAGCAGTTTAGGGCAGGTCACCGGGGAGCTGTTTTTT
CDR3 protein: CASSLGQVTGELFF
D gene: -
J gene: TRBJ2-2
V gene: TRBV28
clone size: -

CDR3 DNA: TGTGCCAGCAGCCAATTACCGGCAGGTTATAATTCACCCCTCCACTTT
CDR3 protein: CASSQLPAGYNSPLHF
D gene: -
J gene: TRBJ1-6
V gene: TRBV3-1/TRBV3-2
clone size: few

CDR3 DNA: TGCGCCAGCAGCTGGGGCGACAGGGGAACTAATGAAAAACTGTTTTTT
CDR3 protein: CASSWGDRGTNEKLFF
D gene: TRBD1
J gene: TRBJ1-4
V gene: TRBV5-1
clone size: -

CDR3 DNA: TGCAGTACAGGGGACACCGGGGAGCTGTTTTTT
CDR3 protein: CSTGDTGELFF
D gene: TRBD1
J gene: TRBJ2-2
V gene: TRBV29-1
clone size: -

CDR3 DNA: TGTGCCAGCTCACCACGTGCCGGGACTAGCTACAATGAGCAGTTCTTC
CDR3 protein: CASSPRAGTSYNEQFF
D gene: TRBD2
J gene: TRBJ2-1
V gene: TRBV18
clone size: -

CDR3 DNA: TGTGCCAGCAGCCGAATAGGGGGAGCGAACACCGGGGAGCTGTTTTTT
CDR3 protein: CASSRIGGANTGELFF
D gene: -
J gene: TRBJ2-2
V gene: TRBV7-3
clone size: -

CDR3 DNA: TGTGCCAGCTCACGGCAGGGGGACTATAATTCACCCCTCCACTTT
CDR3 protein: CASSRQGDYNSPLHF
D gene: TRBD1
J gene: TRBJ1-6
V gene: TRBV18
clone size: -

CDR3 DNA: TGTGCCAGCAGCTTGGCCGGGGGAAATTCACCCCTCCACTTT
CDR3 protein: CASSLAGGNSPLHF
D gene: -
J gene: TRBJ1-6
V gene: TRBV5-4
clone size: -

CDR3 DNA: TGCGCCAGCAGCCGAGCCGGGACAGGGGACCTCTCTGGAAACACCATATATTTT
CDR3 protein: CASSRAGTGDLSGNTIYF
D gene: TRBD1
J gene: TRBJ1-3
V gene: TRBV4-3
clone size: -

CDR3 DNA: TGTGCCAGCAGCTACCAACTCCTAGCGGGAGCTAAGAATGAGCAGTTCTTC
CDR3 protein: CASSYQLLAGAKNEQFF
D gene: TRBD2
J gene: TRBJ2-1
V gene: TRBV7-2
clone size: -

CDR3 DNA: TGTGCCAGTAGGGGGGCCGTGCACACTGAAGCTTTCTTT
CDR3 protein: CASRGAVHTEAFF
D gene: -
J gene: TRBJ1-1
V gene: TRBV19
clone size: few

CDR3 DNA: TGTGCCAGCAGTACTGGACAGGGAGGTAACGGGGAGCTGTTTTTT
CDR3 protein: CASSTGQGGNGELFF
D gene: TRBD1
J gene: TRBJ2-2
V gene: TRBV6-6
clone size: once